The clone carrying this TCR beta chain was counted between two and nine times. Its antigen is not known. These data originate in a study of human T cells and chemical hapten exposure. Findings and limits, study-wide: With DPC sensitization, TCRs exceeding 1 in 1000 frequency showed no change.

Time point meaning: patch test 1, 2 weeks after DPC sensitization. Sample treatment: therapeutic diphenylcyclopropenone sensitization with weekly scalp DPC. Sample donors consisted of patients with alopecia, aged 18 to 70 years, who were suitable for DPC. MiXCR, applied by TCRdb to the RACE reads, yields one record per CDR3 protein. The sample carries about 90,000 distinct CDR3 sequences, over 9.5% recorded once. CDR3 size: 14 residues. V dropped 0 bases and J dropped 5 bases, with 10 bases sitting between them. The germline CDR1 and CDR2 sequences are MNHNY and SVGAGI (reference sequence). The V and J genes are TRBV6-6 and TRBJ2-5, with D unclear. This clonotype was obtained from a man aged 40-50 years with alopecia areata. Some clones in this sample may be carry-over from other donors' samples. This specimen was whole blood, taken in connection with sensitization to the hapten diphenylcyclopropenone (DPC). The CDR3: CASSYSLFAETQYF. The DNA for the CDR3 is TGTGCCAGCAGTTACTCGCTGTTCGCGGAGACCCAGTACTTC.